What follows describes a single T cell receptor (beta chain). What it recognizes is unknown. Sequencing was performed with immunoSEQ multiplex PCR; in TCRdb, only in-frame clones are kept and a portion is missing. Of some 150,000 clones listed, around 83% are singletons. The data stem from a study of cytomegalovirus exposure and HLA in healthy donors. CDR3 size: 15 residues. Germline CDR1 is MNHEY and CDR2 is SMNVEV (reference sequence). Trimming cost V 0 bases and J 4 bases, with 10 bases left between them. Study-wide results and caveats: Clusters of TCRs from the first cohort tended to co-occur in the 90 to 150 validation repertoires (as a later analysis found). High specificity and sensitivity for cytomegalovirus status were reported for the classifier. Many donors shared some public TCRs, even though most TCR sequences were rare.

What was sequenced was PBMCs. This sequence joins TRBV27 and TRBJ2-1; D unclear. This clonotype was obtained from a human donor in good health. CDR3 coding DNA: TGTGCCAGCAGTTTATCTAGCATCTCTTACAATGAGCAGTTCTTC. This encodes CASSLSSISYNEQFF.